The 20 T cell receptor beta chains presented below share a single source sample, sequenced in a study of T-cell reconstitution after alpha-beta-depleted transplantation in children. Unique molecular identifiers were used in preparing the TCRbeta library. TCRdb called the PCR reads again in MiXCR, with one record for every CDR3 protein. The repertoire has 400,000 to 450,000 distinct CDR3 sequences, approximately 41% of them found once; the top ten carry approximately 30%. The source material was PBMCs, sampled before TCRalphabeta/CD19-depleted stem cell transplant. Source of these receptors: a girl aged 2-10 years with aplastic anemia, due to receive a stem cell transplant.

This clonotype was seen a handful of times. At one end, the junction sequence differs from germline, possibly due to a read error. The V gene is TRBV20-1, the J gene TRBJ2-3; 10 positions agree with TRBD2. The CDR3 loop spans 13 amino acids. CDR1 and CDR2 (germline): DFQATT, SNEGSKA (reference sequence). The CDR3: CSARGLAGVMNHF. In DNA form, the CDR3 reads TGCAGTGCTCGAGGGCTAGCGGGAGTCATGAACCATTTT.

CDR3 amino acids: CATSGHQGTPYNEQFF. The CDR3 bases are TGTGCCACCAGTGGCCATCAGGGGACCCCTTACAATGAGCAGTTCTTC. This chain joins TRBV24-1 and TRBJ2-1; the D gene is possibly TRBD1 (6 bases). The CDR3 length is 16 residues. CDR1 KGHDR and CDR2 SFDVKD come from the germline V gene. Deletions cut 5 bases from V and 4 bases from J, with 17 bases between.

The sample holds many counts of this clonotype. CDR3 DNA sequence: TGCAGTGCTAGCCTCCTTACACTGAACACTGAAGCTTTCTTT. It encodes CSASLLTLNTEAFF. The chain combines TRBV20-1 with TRBJ1-1, with D unresolved. V was clipped by 3 bases and J by 0 bases, with 11 bases between them. This CDR3 is 14 amino acids long. Looked up from germline, CDR1 is DFQATT and CDR2 is SNEGSKA (reference sequence).

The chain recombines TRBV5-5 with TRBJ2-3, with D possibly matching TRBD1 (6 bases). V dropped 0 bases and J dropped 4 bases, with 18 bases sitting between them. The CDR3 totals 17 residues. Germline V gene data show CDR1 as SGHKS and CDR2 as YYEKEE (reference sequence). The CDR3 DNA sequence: TGTGCCAGCAGCTTGGGGGGTGGGGGCCCCGTCCCAGATACGCAGTATTTT. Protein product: CASSLGGGGPVPDTQYF.

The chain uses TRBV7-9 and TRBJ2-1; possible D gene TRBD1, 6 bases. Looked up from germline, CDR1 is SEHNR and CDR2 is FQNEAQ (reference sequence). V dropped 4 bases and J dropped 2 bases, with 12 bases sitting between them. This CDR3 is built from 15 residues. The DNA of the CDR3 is TGTGCCAGCAGCTATTCGGACAGCCCCTACAATGAGCAGTTCTTC. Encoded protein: CASSYSDSPYNEQFF.

CDR3 coding DNA: TGTGCCAGCAGCCTACGACGGGCCACAGATACGCAGTATTTT. Amino acid sequence: CASSLRRATDTQYF. The chain couples TRBV7-9 to TRBJ2-3; no definite D call. This CDR3 spans 14 amino acids. Germline-derived CDR1 and CDR2 are SEHNR and FQNEAQ (reference sequence). The V and J ends lost 5 bases and 2 bases respectively, with 11 bases between them.

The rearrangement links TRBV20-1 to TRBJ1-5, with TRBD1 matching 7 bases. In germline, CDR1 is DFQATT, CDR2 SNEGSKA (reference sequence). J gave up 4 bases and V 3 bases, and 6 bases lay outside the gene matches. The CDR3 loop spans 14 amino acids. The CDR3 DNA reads TGCAGTGCTAGTAATCAGGGGGGGAATCAGCCCCAGCATTTT. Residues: CSASNQGGNQPQHF.

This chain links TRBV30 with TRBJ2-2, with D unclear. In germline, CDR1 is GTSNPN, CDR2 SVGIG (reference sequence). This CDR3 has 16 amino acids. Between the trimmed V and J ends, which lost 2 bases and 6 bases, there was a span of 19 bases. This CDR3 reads CAWSPSLLRQAGELFF. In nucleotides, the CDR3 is TGTGCCTGGAGTCCTTCTCTGTTACGGCAAGCCGGGGAGCTGTTTTTT.

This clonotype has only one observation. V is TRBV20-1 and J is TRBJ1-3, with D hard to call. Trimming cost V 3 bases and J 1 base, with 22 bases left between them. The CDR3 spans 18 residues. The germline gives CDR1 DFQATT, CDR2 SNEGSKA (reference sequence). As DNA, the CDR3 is TGCAGTGCTAGCGCATTCGACCTACAGTTCGGATCTGGAAACACCATATATTTT. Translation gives CSASAFDLQFGSGNTIYF.

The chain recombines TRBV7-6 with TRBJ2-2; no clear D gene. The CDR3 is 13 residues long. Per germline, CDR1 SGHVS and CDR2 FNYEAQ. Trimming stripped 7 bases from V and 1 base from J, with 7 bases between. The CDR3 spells CASTHKNTGELFF. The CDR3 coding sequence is TGTGCCAGCACACACAAGAACACCGGGGAGCTGTTTTTT. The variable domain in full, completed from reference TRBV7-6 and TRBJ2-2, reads GAGVSQSPRYKVTKRGQDVALRCDPISGHVSLYWYRQALGQGPEFLTYFNYEAQQDKSGLPNDRFSAERPEGSISTLTIQRTEQRDSAMYRCASTHKNTGELFFGEGSRLTVL.

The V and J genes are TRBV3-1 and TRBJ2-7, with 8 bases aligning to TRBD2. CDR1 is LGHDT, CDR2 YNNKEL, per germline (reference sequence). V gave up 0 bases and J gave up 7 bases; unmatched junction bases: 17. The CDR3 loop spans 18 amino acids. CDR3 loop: CASSQDLRCTGGRCEQYF. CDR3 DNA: TGTGCCAGCAGCCAAGATCTGCGTTGTACAGGCGGGAGGTGTGAGCAGTACTTC.

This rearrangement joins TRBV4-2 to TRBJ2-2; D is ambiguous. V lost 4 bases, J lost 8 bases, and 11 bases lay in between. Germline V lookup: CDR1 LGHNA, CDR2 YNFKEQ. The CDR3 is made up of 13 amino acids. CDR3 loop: CASSPSFPGELFF. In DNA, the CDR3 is TGTGCCAGCAGCCCGTCATTCCCAGGGGAGCTGTTTTTT.

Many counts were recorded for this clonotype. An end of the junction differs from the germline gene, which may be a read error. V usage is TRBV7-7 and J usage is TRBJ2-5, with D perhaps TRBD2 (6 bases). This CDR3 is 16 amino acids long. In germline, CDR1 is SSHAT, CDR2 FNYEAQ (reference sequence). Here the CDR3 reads CASRLRSRGIQETQYF. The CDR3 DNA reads TGTGCTAGCAGACTAAGGTCCCGGGGGATCCAAGAGACCCAGTACTTC.

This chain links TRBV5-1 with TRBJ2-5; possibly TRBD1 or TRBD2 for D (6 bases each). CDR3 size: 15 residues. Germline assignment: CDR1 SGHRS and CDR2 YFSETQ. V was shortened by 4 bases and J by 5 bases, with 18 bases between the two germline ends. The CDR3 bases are TGCGCCAGCAGCCCGGAGACGGGGGCTGGGGAGACCCAGTACTTC. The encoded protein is CASSPETGAGETQYF.

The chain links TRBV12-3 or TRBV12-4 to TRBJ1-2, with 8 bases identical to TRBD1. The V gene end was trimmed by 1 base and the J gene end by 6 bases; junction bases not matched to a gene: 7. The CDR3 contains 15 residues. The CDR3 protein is CASSLDSDRANGYTF. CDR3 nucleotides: TGTGCCAGCAGTTTAGACTCGGACAGGGCCAATGGCTACACCTTC.

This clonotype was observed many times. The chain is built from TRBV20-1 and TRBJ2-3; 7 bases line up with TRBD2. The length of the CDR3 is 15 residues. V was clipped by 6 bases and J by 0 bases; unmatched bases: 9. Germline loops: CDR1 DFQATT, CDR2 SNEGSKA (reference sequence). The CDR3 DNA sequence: TGCAGTGCCCCATACGGGGGAGGGAGCACAGATACGCAGTATTTT. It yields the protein CSAPYGGGSTDTQYF.

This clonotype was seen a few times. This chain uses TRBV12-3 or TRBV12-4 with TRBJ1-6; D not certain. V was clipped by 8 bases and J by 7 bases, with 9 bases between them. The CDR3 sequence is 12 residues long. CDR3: CASGVGNSPLHF. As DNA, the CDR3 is TGTGCCAGCGGGGTCGGCAATTCACCCCTCCACTTT.

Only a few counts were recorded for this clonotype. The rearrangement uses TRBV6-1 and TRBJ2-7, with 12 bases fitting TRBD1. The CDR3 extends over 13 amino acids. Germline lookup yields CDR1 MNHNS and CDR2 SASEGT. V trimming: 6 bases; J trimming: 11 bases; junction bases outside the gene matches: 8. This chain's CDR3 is CASRFDGTGGEYF. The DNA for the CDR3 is TGTGCCAGCAGGTTCGATGGGACAGGGGGCGAGTACTTC.

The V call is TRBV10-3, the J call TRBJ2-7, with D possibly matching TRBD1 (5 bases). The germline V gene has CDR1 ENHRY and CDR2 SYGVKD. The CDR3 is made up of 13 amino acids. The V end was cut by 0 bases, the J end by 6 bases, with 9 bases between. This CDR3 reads CAISESAGSEQYF. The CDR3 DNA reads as TGTGCCATCAGTGAGTCGGCAGGGTCCGAGCAGTACTTC.

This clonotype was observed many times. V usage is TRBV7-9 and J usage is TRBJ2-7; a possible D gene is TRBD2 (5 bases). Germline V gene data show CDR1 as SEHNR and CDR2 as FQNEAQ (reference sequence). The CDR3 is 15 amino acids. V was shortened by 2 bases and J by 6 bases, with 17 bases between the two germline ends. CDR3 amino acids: CASSLSERSSGEQYF. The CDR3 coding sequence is TGTGCCAGCAGCTTATCCGAGCGGTCGAGTGGCGAGCAGTACTTC.